The entry below gives a single TCR beta chain sequence along with its context. The entry originates in a study of neoadjuvant anti-PD-1 for oral cavity cancer. The data were produced by immunoSEQ multiplex PCR, yet TCRdb's version contains in-frame clones alone and is incomplete. The sample includes around 13,000 clones, 74% of them seen just once. The CDR3 is made up of 14 amino acids. V was shortened by 2 bases and J by 5 bases, with 12 bases between the two germline ends. The germline V gene encodes CDR1 ENHRY and CDR2 SYGVKD. Time point specified: after neoadjuvant nivolumab, at surgical resection. Blood cells were analyzed directly, without culture or expansion.

The chain combines TRBV10-3 with TRBJ2-5, with D perhaps TRBD1 (5 bases). The sequence derives from a person between 35 and 79 years old with oral cavity squamous cell carcinoma. The sample was PBMCs, taken after nivolumab (anti-PD-1) treatment. The CDR3 protein is CAISEAGLRETQYF. The CDR3 DNA reads TGTGCCATCAGTGAGGCAGGGCTGAGGGAGACCCAGTACTTC.